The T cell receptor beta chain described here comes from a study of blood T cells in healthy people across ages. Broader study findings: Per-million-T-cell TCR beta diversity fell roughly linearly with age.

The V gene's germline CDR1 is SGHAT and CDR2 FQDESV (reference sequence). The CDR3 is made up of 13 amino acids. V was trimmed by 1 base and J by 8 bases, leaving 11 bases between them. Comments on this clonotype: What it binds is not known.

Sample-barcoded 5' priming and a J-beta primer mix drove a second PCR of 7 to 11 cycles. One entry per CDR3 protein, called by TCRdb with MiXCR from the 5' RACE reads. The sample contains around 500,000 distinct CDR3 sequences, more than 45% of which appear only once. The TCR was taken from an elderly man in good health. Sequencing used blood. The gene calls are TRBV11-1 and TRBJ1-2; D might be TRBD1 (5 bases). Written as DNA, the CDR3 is TGTGCCAGCAGCTTAGGCAGGGCGGACGGCTACACCTTC. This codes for CASSLGRADGYTF.